Below are 3 T cell receptor beta chains sequenced from a single sample in a study of blood T cell repertoires in COVID-19. Clones were sequenced by immunoSEQ multiplex PCR, and TCRdb holds only the in-frame ones, with some missing. Here the sample spans 20,000 to 25,000 clones, around 90% being singletons. Sequencing used peripheral blood. The source of these receptors is a woman older than 75 with active COVID-19.

This chain links TRBV6-5 with TRBJ2-7; maybe TRBD1 (5 bases). The germline V gene has CDR1 MNHEY and CDR2 SVGAGI. V was pared by 6 bases and J by 0 bases, with 12 bases between. The CDR3 is 14 amino acids. The CDR3 DNA reads TGTGCCAGCAGGCCGGACACCTTCTCCTACGAGCAGTACTTC. This gives the protein CASRPDTFSYEQYF.

The chain joins TRBV6-5 to TRBJ1-2; TRBD1 matches 8 bases. The germline V gene has CDR1 MNHEY and CDR2 SVGAGI. The V segment lost 3 bases and the J segment 4 bases; nucleotides outside the gene matches: 4. This CDR3 region has 14 residues. CDR3 in amino acids: CASSYTGGVYGYTF. The CDR3 DNA reads TGTGCCAGCAGTTATACAGGGGGAGTCTATGGCTACACCTTC.

J is TRBJ1-1 and V is TRBV12-3 or TRBV12-4, with D hard to call. CDR3 size: 13 residues. The V gene lost 6 bases and the J gene lost 1 base, with 9 bases spanning the gap. The CDR3 DNA reads as TGTGCCAGCAGCCCCGGCGGGAACACTGAAGCTTTCTTT. Protein sequence: CASSPGGNTEAFF.